By proportion, the clone carrying this T cell receptor beta chain is medium-sized. This specimen comes from a study of T cell changes during pregnancy in multiple sclerosis. Repertoires were generated with immunoSEQ multiplex PCR, while TCRdb's copy carries only in-frame clones and drops some. The data hold around 69,000 clones, with roughly 91% observed a single time. Germline values: CDR1 MGHRA, CDR2 YSYEKL. There are 15 residues in the CDR3. After removal of 0 bases from V and 6 bases from J, the junction contained 7 bases not matched to a gene. The sequenced sample was peripheral blood, obtained in the third trimester of pregnancy. The clonotype originates from a female donor with multiple sclerosis, enrolled in a pregnancy study. This chain connects TRBV4-1 to TRBJ1-2, with 7 positions matching TRBD1. CDR3 nucleotides: TGCGCCAGCAGCCAAGAACAGGGGATGTGGGATGGCTACACCTTC. Amino acid sequence: CASSQEQGMWDGYTF.